The rows below give T cell receptor beta chains drawn from one sample of a study of blood T cell repertoires in COVID-19. The data were produced by immunoSEQ multiplex PCR, yet TCRdb's version contains in-frame clones alone and is incomplete. The sample yields about 170,000 clones, 85% to 90% seen once. Sequences were obtained from peripheral blood. These receptors all stem from a woman aged 55-70 years with COVID-19, enrolled during active disease. Each CDR3 is given with its conserved first and last residue.

TRBV6-6 | CASSYSRGGRYGYTF
TRBV27 | CASSPESTGELFF
TRBV6-6 | CASNGAQAGARVEQYF
TRBV24-1 | CATSDEGLSSEQYF
TRBV11-1 | CASSFLQGGYNEQFF
TRBV25-1 | CASSDGSGYTF
TRBV19 | CASSIDPGRGDGYTF
TRBV4-1 | CASSQGELAGGRVEQYF
TRBV28 | CASSLAGLYLQETQYF
TRBV7-2 | CASSLSRLNTEAFF
TRBV25-1 | CASSELVGTGDEKLFF
TRBV9 | CASSIQGSYGYTF
TRBV6-2/TRBV6-3 | CASSKVAGTYEQYF
TRBV10-3 | CAISELRLADYNEQFF
TRBV9 | CASSVGVGQGGTEAFF
TRBV7-3 | CAIYRSPAYEQYF
TRBV6-5 | CASSYGGQGNTIYF
TRBV4-3 | CASSQWTGGYGYTF
TRBV27 | CASRQPPTDTQYEQYF
TRBV7-2 | CASSPPRGLRDTQYF
TRBV5-1 | CASSSGSRNEKLFF
TRBV9 | CASSVGVAPYNEQFF
TRBV7-9 | CASSFRRNQETQYF
TRBV7-2 | CASSWGLAGAEQYF
TRBV6-1 | CASSEVLAGGNEQFF
TRBV12-3/TRBV12-4 | CASSYRGGYEQYF
TRBV6-5 | CASSYPGGSGNTIYF
TRBV5-1 | CASSLSGFTDEKLFF
TRBV7-2 | CASSRTSGRGGADTQYF
TRBV5-1 | CASSWGGSRDPANYGYTF
TRBV28 | CASSFLQGTDTQYF
TRBV7-2 | CASSLRLGSSPLHF
TRBV19 | CASSPGQGRSGNTIYF
TRBV9 | CASSGQGWETQYF
TRBV19 | CASSKGQVANEKLFF
TRBV2 | CASNGANEAFF
TRBV19 | CASSIGQGANSYEQYF
TRBV7-3 | CASSLRARDRETQYF
TRBV30 | CAWTAQGRQYNSPLHF
TRBV12-3/TRBV12-4 | CASTTGGPGELFF
TRBV4-3 | CASSQLFTGELFF
TRBV6-5 | CASRGLAGITGELFF
TRBV19 | CASSNPGRSAEAFF
TRBV5-1 | CASSLWTEENSPLHF